The rows below give T cell receptor beta chains drawn from one sample of a study of blood T cells in healthy people across ages. TCRdb re-called the 5' RACE reads through MiXCR, storing one row per CDR3 protein. The sample carries roughly 1 million distinct CDR3 sequences, less than 25% recorded once. The same data also contributed to another study, on T cells of mothers and their children.

The source material was blood. These receptors came from a girl aged 2-9 years in good health. CDR3s include the opening cysteine and the closing phenylalanine or tryptophan. Fields, in order: CDR3 protein, clone size, V gene. Clone size is given for some rows only: seen once, a few or many times, or a class if the clone is expanded.

CASSRYLAGGGEETQYF | few | TRBV3-1
CSAVILDRVGQETQYF | few | TRBV20-1
CASSLGPVGVYEQYF | . | TRBV5-1
CASREVGTGMNTEAFF | . | TRBV3-1
CASSLWRGERLFF | . | TRBV28
CASSPKTDRYQETQYF | . | TRBV6-5
CASSPGQGVEYDGYTF | few | TRBV4-1
CAISERGFSGEHGYTF | . | TRBV10-3
CASSLRASGYEQFF | . | TRBV11-2
CASSQERSGSTHEQYF | few | TRBV3-1
CASSFTDYNEQFF | few | TRBV27
CASSFRGVNYEQYF | . | TRBV7-2
CASSRALGDRGAFF | . | TRBV3-1
CASSLGLAGTKNIQYF | . | TRBV11-2
CASAIQVLNEKLFF | . | TRBV2
CATRATRGSNQPQHF | once | TRBV6-1
CASSQEIVGREDTEAFF | few | TRBV4-1
CASSEKDAGPTNTGELFF | . | TRBV25-1
CASNSPPREGSYEQYF | . | TRBV5-1
CSVEDERRGTEAFF | few | TRBV29-1
CASSQDPGASTEAFF | few | TRBV4-1
CASRDSSGGENTIYF | . | TRBV12-3/TRBV12-4
CSVKTGTAYEQYF | . | TRBV20-1
CASSVRFGDYNEQFF | . | TRBV9
CASSNTVGDTQYF | . | TRBV6-6
CSAREGASYNSPLHF | . | TRBV20-1
CASSWGEGEGEQYF | few | TRBV7-9
CASGWGGPYEQYF | few | TRBV12-5
CSVDGGQGRDEQFF | . | TRBV29-1
CAIGTSAYNEQFF | . | TRBV11-2
CASSEAGLAKNIQYF | . | TRBV7-2
CASSLQRGTETQYF | . | TRBV7-2
CASSLQSAPTNEKLFF | . | TRBV4-1
CASSLEIAHYTQYF | . | TRBV7-2
CSAGSAEYNYGYTF | few | TRBV29-1
CASSFLEGTNTQYF | . | TRBV5-1
CASTPIDTTGGLYGYTF | few | TRBV27
CASSPFASYNEQFF | . | TRBV3-1